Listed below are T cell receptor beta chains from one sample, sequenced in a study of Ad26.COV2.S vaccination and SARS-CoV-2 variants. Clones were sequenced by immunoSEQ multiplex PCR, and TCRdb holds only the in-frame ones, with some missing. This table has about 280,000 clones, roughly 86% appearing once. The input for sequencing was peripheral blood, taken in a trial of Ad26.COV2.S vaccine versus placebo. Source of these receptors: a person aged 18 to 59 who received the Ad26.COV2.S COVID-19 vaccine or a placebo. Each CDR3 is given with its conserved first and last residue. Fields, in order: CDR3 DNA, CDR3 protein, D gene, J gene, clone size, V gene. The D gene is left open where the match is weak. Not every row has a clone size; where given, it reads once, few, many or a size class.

CDR3 DNA: TGTGCCAGCAGCTTAGCCGCCGGGACTAGCGGGGGATACGAGCAGTACTTC; CDR3 protein: CASSLAAGTSGGYEQYF; D gene: TRBD2; J gene: TRBJ2-7; clone size: .; V gene: TRBV7-6
CDR3 DNA: TGTGCCAGCAGCGCGGGGCCCCTACTTAATTCACCCCTCCACTTT; CDR3 protein: CASSAGPLLNSPLHF; D gene: .; J gene: TRBJ1-6; clone size: once; V gene: TRBV9
CDR3 DNA: TGTGCCAGCCGTCGCCAGCTTATGGAGAGTGAAAAACTGTTTTTT; CDR3 protein: CASRRQLMESEKLFF; D gene: .; J gene: TRBJ1-4; clone size: .; V gene: TRBV2
CDR3 DNA: TGCGCCAGCAGCCAAGATAAGGGGAGGACCTACAATGAGCAGTTCTTC; CDR3 protein: CASSQDKGRTYNEQFF; D gene: .; J gene: TRBJ2-1; clone size: .; V gene: TRBV4-1
CDR3 DNA: TGTGCCAGCAGGATTGAAGGGAGCTCCTACAATGAGCAGTTCTTC; CDR3 protein: CASRIEGSSYNEQFF; D gene: .; J gene: TRBJ2-1; clone size: .; V gene: TRBV2
CDR3 DNA: TGTGCCAGCAGCTTAGTGGGACAGGGGTTGAACACTGAAGCTTTCTTT; CDR3 protein: CASSLVGQGLNTEAFF; D gene: TRBD1; J gene: TRBJ1-1; clone size: .; V gene: TRBV11-2
CDR3 DNA: TGTGCCAGCAGCTTGGCCCCGGGACAGGGACATCCTAATGAAAAACTGTTTTTT; CDR3 protein: CASSLAPGQGHPNEKLFF; D gene: TRBD1; J gene: TRBJ1-4; clone size: .; V gene: TRBV11-2
CDR3 DNA: TGTGCCAGCAGCTTAGGGCGGGGGAAGTACAATGAGCAGTTCTTC; CDR3 protein: CASSLGRGKYNEQFF; D gene: TRBD2; J gene: TRBJ2-1; clone size: .; V gene: TRBV7-6
CDR3 DNA: TGTGCCAGCAGTTTGCGGGACAGGCCAAATTCACCCCTCCACTTT; CDR3 protein: CASSLRDRPNSPLHF; D gene: TRBD1; J gene: TRBJ1-6; clone size: .; V gene: TRBV28
CDR3 DNA: TGTGCCAGCAGCTTGGGGGCAGCCTCTAACTATGGCTACACCTTC; CDR3 protein: CASSLGAASNYGYTF; D gene: .; J gene: TRBJ1-2; clone size: .; V gene: TRBV5-5
CDR3 DNA: TGTGCCAGCAGCGTCTTCAGGGTAACCTACAATGAGCAGTTCTTC; CDR3 protein: CASSVFRVTYNEQFF; D gene: .; J gene: TRBJ2-1; clone size: few; V gene: TRBV13